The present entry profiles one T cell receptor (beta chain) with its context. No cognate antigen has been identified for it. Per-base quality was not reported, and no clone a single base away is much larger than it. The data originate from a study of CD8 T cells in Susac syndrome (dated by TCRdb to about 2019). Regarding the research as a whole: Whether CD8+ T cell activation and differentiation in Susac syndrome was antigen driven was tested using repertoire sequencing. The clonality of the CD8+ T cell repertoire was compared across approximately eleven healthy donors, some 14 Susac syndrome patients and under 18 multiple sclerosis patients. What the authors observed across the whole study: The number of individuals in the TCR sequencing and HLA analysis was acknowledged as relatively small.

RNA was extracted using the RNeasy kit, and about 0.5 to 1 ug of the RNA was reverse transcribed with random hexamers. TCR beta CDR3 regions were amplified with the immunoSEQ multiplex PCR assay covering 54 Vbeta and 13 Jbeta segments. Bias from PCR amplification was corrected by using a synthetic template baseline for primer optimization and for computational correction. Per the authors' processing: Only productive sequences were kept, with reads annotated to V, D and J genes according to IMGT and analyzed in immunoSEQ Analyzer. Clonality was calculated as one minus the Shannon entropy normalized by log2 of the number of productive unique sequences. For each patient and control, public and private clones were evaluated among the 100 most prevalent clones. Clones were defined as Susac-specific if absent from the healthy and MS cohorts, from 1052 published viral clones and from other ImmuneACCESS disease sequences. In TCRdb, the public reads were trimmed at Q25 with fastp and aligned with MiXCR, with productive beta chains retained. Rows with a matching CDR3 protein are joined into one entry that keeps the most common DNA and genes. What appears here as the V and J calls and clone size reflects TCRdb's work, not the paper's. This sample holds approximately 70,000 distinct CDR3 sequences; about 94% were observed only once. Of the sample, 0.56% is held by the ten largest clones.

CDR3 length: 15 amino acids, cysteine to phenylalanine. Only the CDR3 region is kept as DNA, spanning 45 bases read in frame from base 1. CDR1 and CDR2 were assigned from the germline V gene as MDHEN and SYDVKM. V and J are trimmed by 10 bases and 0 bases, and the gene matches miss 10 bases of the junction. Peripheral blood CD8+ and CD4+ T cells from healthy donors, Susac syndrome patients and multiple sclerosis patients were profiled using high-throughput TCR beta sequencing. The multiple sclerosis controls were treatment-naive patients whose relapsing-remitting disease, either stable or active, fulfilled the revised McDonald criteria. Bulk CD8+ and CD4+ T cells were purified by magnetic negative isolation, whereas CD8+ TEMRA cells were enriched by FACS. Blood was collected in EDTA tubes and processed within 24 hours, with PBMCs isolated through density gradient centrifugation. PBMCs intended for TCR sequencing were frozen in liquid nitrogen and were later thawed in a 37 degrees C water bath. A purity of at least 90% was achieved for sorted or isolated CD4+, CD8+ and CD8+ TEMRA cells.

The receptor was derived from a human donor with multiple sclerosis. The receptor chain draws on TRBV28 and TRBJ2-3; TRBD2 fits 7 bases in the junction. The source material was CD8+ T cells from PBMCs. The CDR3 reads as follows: CATSLTSASTDTQYF. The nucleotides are TGTGCCACAAGTCTCACTAGCGCGAGCACAGATACGCAGTATTTT.